These 14 T cell receptor beta chains originate from one sample sequenced in a study of T cells after posttransplantation cyclophosphamide. Some clones are missing from TCRdb's copy, which holds only in-frame ones; the method was immunoSEQ multiplex PCR. The repertoire holds about 66,000 clones, with 93% as singletons. Specimen: PBMCs. The receptors shown here come from a woman between 25 and 40 years old in good health and a related stem cell transplant donor.

V usage is TRBV2 and J usage is TRBJ2-1; 13 bases fit TRBD2. With 6 bases clipped from V and 0 bases from J, the junction kept 5 bases outside the gene matches. The CDR3 spans 17 residues. CDR1 and CDR2 from the germline V gene are SNHLY and FYNNEI. CDR3 bases: TGTGCCAGCAGGCGACTAGCGGGGGGATACTCCTACAATGAGCAGTTCTTC. Its translation: CASRRLAGGYSYNEQFF.

This rearrangement joins TRBV7-2 to TRBJ1-2; the D gene is possibly TRBD1 (5 bases). The germline V and J ends were trimmed by 6 bases and 3 bases, with 11 bases remaining between them. Germline V gene sequence: CDR1 SGHTA, CDR2 FQGNSA. CDR3 length: 13 amino acids. The CDR3 protein is CASRGDRDYGYTF. The CDR3 bases are TGTGCCAGCAGAGGAGACAGAGACTATGGCTACACCTTC.

The rearrangement uses TRBV19 and TRBJ2-1, with a weak D call TRBD2 (6 bases). V was clipped by 3 bases and J by 3 bases, with 12 bases between them. CDR3 length equals 15 residues. Germline assignment: CDR1 LNHDA and CDR2 SQIVND (reference sequence). The CDR3 protein is CASSIPTGDYNEQFF. CDR3 nucleotides: TGTGCCAGTAGTATCCCGACGGGGGACTACAATGAGCAGTTCTTC.

CDR3 nucleotides: TGTGCCAGCAGTGAAGCCCAGACACAGCCCCAGCATTTT. It encodes CASSEAQTQPQHF. V gene TRBV6-1 combines with J gene TRBJ1-5; no clear D. Germline CDR1 MNHNS, CDR2 SASEGT. Trimming took off 0 bases at V and 7 bases at J, with 7 bases between the two ends. The CDR3 is 13 amino acids.

This sequence joins TRBV9 and TRBJ2-1, with TRBD2 matching 8 bases. Germline assignment: CDR1 SGDLS and CDR2 YYNGEE. CDR3 length equals 13 residues. The ends lost 3 bases at V and 8 bases at J; junction bases unmatched: 4. CDR3 region: CASSDGLAHEQFF. CDR3 DNA sequence: TGTGCCAGCAGCGACGGACTAGCCCATGAGCAGTTCTTC.

The CDR3 loop reads CASSPAPGQGAYEQYF. The CDR3, as DNA: TGTGCCAGCTCACCGGCCCCGGGACAGGGGGCCTACGAGCAGTACTTC. The chain combines TRBV18 with TRBJ2-7; 11 nucleotides agree with TRBD1. The CDR3 consists of 16 residues. The V gene end was trimmed by 3 bases and the J gene end by 2 bases; junction bases not matched to a gene: 6. Germline loops: CDR1 KGHSH, CDR2 LQKENI. The whole variable domain, filled in from reference TRBV18 and TRBJ2-7, reads NAGVMQNPRHLVRRRGQEARLRCSPMKGHSHVYWYRQLPEEGLKFMVYLQKENIIDESGMPKERFSAEFPKEGPSILRIQQVVRGDSAAYFCASSPAPGQGAYEQYFGPGTRLTVT.

The chain carries TRBV6-5 and TRBJ2-7, with TRBD1 as a possible D gene (6 bases). CDR1 is MNHEY, CDR2 SVGAGI, per germline. The germline V and J ends were trimmed by 7 bases and 3 bases, with 13 bases remaining between them. The CDR3 totals 13 residues. The CDR3 bases are TGTGCCAGCACCGGGACAAGGGGCTACGAGCAGTACTTC. As protein: CASTGTRGYEQYF.

The chain is built from TRBV14 and TRBJ2-5, with 7 bases identical to TRBD2. Per germline, CDR1 SGHDN and CDR2 FVKESK. V lost 4 bases, J lost 0 bases, and 11 bases stayed unmatched. The CDR3 consists of 17 residues. In DNA form, the CDR3 reads TGTGCCAGCAGCCCCCGCGAAGCGGGGACCCACCAAGAGACCCAGTACTTC. It is translated as CASSPREAGTHQETQYF.

V is TRBV7-9 and J is TRBJ2-5; 8 nucleotides agree with TRBD1. J lost 8 bases, V lost 5 bases, and 4 bases had no gene match. The CDR3 has 12 amino acids. Per germline, CDR1 SEHNR and CDR2 FQNEAQ (reference sequence). The CDR3 reads CASSVDRGTQYF. As DNA, the CDR3 is TGTGCCAGCAGCGTTGACAGGGGAACCCAGTACTTC.

About this clone itself: Other DNA sequences in the sample encode the same CDR3. The chain employs TRBV5-1 and TRBJ1-1, with D hard to call. CDR1 SGHRS and CDR2 YFSETQ come from the germline V gene. The CDR3 contains 13 residues. V was trimmed by 0 bases and J by 0 bases, leaving 3 bases between them. In nucleotides, the CDR3 is TGCGCCAGCAGCTTGGCTGTGAACACTGAAGCTTTCTTT. As protein: CASSLAVNTEAFF.

The chain links TRBV6-5 to TRBJ2-7; D is uncertain. The CDR3 has 14 residues. V lost 5 bases and J 0 bases, leaving 11 bases between the germline ends. The V gene's germline CDR1 is MNHEY and CDR2 SVGAGI. CDR3 sequence (DNA): TGTGCCAGCAGTACGCGTAGAACCTCCTACGAGCAGTACTTC. The encoded protein is CASSTRRTSYEQYF.

This clone was seen a few times. This rearrangement joins TRBV11-3 to TRBJ2-2, with D unclear. CDR3 length: 13 amino acids. V was shortened by 3 bases and J by 6 bases, with 8 bases between the two germline ends. CDR1 and CDR2 (germline): SGHNT, YENEEA. As DNA, the CDR3 is TGTGCCAGCAGCTTCTCCTTGTCCGGGGAGCTGTTTTTT. Amino acid sequence: CASSFSLSGELFF. Full variable domain (outside the CDR3, taken from reference TRBV11-3 and TRBJ2-2): EAGVVQSPRYKIIEKKQPVAFWCNPISGHNTLYWYLQNLGQGPELLIRYENEEAVDDSQLPKDRFSAERLKGVDSTLKIQPAELGDSAVYLCASSFSLSGELFFGEGSRLTVL.

This chain joins TRBV2 and TRBJ1-6; D not certain. Germline V gene lookup returns CDR1 SNHLY and CDR2 FYNNEI. This CDR3 region has 14 residues. V was pared by 8 bases and J by 6 bases, with 14 bases between. The CDR3 DNA is TGTGCCAGCGGGCTTGGAGCCGCTAATTCACCCCTCCACTTT. Translating it yields CASGLGAANSPLHF.

Written as DNA, the CDR3 is TGTGCCAGCGCGGCGAGCTCTGGGGCCAACGTCCTGACTTTC. Protein sequence: CASAASSGANVLTF. The chain has TRBV11-2 and TRBJ2-6; the D is unclear. The CDR3 is made up of 14 amino acids. CDR1 and CDR2 (germline): SGHAT, FQNNGV. V was cut by 8 bases and J by 0 bases, with 8 bases left in between.